What follows describes a single T cell receptor beta chain. Its antigen remains unknown. Here immunoSEQ multiplex PCR was the method, and the copy in TCRdb shows in-frame clones only, minus some. Of some 10,000 clones listed, under 80% are singletons. This record comes from a study of follicular helper T cells after annual influenza vaccination. Whole-study context: Across the 2013-2014, 2014-2015 and 2015-2016 vaccination seasons, some subjects were resampled. Study findings and constraints: Most later recoveries of Day 7 ICOS+CD38+ clones were ICOS-CD38- cTfh. ICOS+CD38+ cTfh clonality tracked population frequency, and its change tracked circulating plasmablast change.

The source is an adult who received the influenza vaccine. The sequences come from CXCR5- memory CD4+ T cells sorted from blood, collected 6 weeks after influenza vaccination.

This CDR3 is CASSPTTVVPYEQYF. DNA for the CDR3: TGTGCCAGCAGTCCGACGACAGTGGTGCCCTACGAGCAGTACTTC. The rearrangement joins TRBV6-5 to TRBJ2-7; D is perhaps TRBD1 (5 bases). Germline V gives CDR1 MNHEY, CDR2 SVGAGI. The CDR3 runs to 15 residues. Trimming shortened V by 5 bases and J by 2 bases, and 16 bases separated the two germline ends.